This TCR beta chain appears in the sequencing data of a study of blood T cell repertoires in COVID-19. For the study at large: From T cells, B-cell-depleted T cells, or PBMCs came the material, which was cDNA or gDNA.

How the authors handled the data: The assay estimated nucleated cells by amplifying reference gene primers. Some clones are missing from TCRdb's copy, which holds only in-frame ones; the method was immunoSEQ multiplex PCR. D and trimming were read from the DNA, whereas the V and J calls and clone size are those reported in that table. The top ten clones hold approximately 10% of a sample with more than 200,000 clones, around 86% of them seen once. Trimming left V 6 bases short and J 0 bases short, with 12 bases between. Looked up from germline, CDR1 is MNHEY and CDR2 is SMNVEV (reference sequence). The CDR3 has 15 residues. In Seattle, patients joined the study during active infection and were tracked longitudinally. This clone was detected once.

Material for sequencing was peripheral blood. The clonotype was recovered from a man aged 50-60 years with COVID-19, enrolled during active disease. The rearrangement uses TRBV27 and TRBJ1-5; D gene uncertain. The CDR3 sequence: CASSRDLGSNQPQHF. Here the CDR3 DNA reads TGTGCCAGCAGCCGAGACCTAGGTAGCAATCAGCCCCAGCATTTT.